This entry lists 32 T cell receptor beta chains sequenced from one sample in a study of shared clonotypes between healthy human individuals. The repertoire was sequenced with immunoSEQ multiplex PCR; TCRdb's copy has only in-frame clones and lacks some. Here the sample spans more than 2 million clones, nearly 97% being singletons. Specimen: naive CD4+ T cells sorted from blood. Specified subset: CD45RA+ positively selected. Receptors were obtained from a man aged 18 to 29 in good health.

A note on this clone: The same CDR3 arises from other DNA sequences in this sample as well. V and J are TRBV5-1 and TRBJ2-7, with 7 bases lining up with TRBD2. Germline V CDR1 and CDR2: SGHRS, YFSETQ. Trimming at V came to 0 bases and at J to 2 bases, leaving 5 bases not matched to a gene. The CDR3 is 15 residues long. This chain's CDR3 is CASSLVGGGTYEQYF. DNA for the CDR3: TGCGCCAGCAGCTTGGTCGGCGGGGGAACCTACGAGCAGTACTTC.

On this clone itself: The sample carries other DNA sequences with the same CDR3. This chain joins TRBV28 and TRBJ1-1; TRBD1 matches 10 bases. V shed 6 bases and J 1 base; nucleotides not matched to a gene: 2. Germline CDR1 is MDHEN and CDR2 is SYDVKM. The CDR3 has 14 amino acids. DNA of the CDR3: TGTGCCAGCAGGGGACAGGGGCAGAACACTGAAGCTTTCTTT. Translated: CASRGQGQNTEAFF.

The rearrangement uses TRBV10-3 and TRBJ2-4; D tentatively reads TRBD1 or TRBD2 (5 bases each). The CDR3 covers 16 residues. Germline CDR1 ENHRY, CDR2 SYGVKD. Trimming took off 3 bases at V and 4 bases at J, with 16 bases between the two ends. CDR3 in amino acids: CAISDGNRDGKNIQYF. The CDR3 DNA sequence: TGTGCCATCAGTGACGGCAACCGGGACGGGAAAAACATTCAGTACTTC.

The chain couples TRBV29-1 to TRBJ1-2, with TRBD1 as a possible D gene (5 bases). This CDR3 comprises 14 residues. Germline V gives CDR1 SQVTM, CDR2 ANQGSEA. Trimming took off 2 bases at V and 0 bases at J, with 10 bases between the two ends. The CDR3 DNA follows: TGCAGCGTTGAACTGAGGGGTACTAACTATGGCTACACCTTC. This gives the protein CSVELRGTNYGYTF.

In regard to this clone: Other DNA sequences from this sample encode an identical CDR3 as well. The chain links TRBV28 to TRBJ1-1; 8 bases are shared with TRBD1. This CDR3 region has 15 residues. The V gene end was trimmed by 4 bases and the J gene end by 2 bases; junction bases not matched to a gene: 6. Germline CDR1 MDHEN, CDR2 SYDVKM. CDR3 loop: CASSSLGQGNTEAFF. The CDR3 DNA follows: TGTGCCAGCAGTTCGCTTGGACAGGGAAACACTGAAGCTTTCTTT.

The rearrangement links TRBV18 to TRBJ2-7, with a weak D call TRBD1 (5 bases). V was shortened by 3 bases and J by 9 bases, with 12 bases between the two germline ends. CDR1 KGHSH and CDR2 LQKENI come from the germline V gene. This CDR3 region has 12 residues. CDR3 nucleotide sequence: TGTGCCAGCTCACCCGGACACGGTCCGCAGTACTTC. Protein product: CASSPGHGPQYF.

The gene calls are TRBV10-2 and TRBJ2-5; perhaps TRBD2 as D (6 bases). Germline CDR1 reads WSHSY; CDR2 reads SAAADI. The CDR3 loop spans 15 amino acids. V dropped 5 bases and J dropped 2 bases, with 15 bases sitting between them. CDR3 sequence reads: CASSRALAGQETQYF. In DNA form, the CDR3 reads TGCGCCAGCAGTCGGGCTCTGGCGGGACAAGAGACCCAGTACTTC.

The chain is built from TRBV12-5 and TRBJ1-5; weak D call: TRBD1 (5 bases). With 7 bases removed from V and 0 bases from J, the gap between germline ends came to 13 bases. Germline assignment: CDR1 LGHNT and CDR2 FRNRAP. CDR3 length: 15 residues. DNA for the CDR3: TGTGCTAGTGCCCTCGGGGGGTCTAGCAATCAGCCCCAGCATTTT. Its translation is CASALGGSSNQPQHF.

The chain is built from TRBV6-5 and TRBJ2-3; TRBD2 agrees at 7 bases. Germline CDR1 and CDR2: MNHEY and SVGAGI. There are 16 residues in the CDR3. The junction had 7 bases not matched to a gene; V was cut back by 4 bases and J by 0 bases. CDR3 in DNA: TGTGCCAGCAGTTCCGGCTGGCGGGGGAGCACAGATACGCAGTATTTT. Its translation: CASSSGWRGSTDTQYF.

This chain joins TRBV30 and TRBJ2-5, with 7 bases aligning to TRBD1. The CDR3 loop spans 13 amino acids. The ends lost 3 bases at V and 0 bases at J; junction bases unmatched: 1. From germline, CDR1 is GTSNPN and CDR2 SVGIG (reference sequence). Here the CDR3 reads CAWRTGNQETQYF. The CDR3 region has the DNA TGTGCCTGGAGGACAGGGAACCAAGAGACCCAGTACTTC.

V gene TRBV7-6 combines with J gene TRBJ2-2, with 8 bases that match TRBD1. V trimming: 6 bases; J trimming: 7 bases; junction bases outside the gene matches: 10. The length of the CDR3 is 15 residues. Germline CDR1 is SGHVS and CDR2 is FNYEAQ. For the CDR3, the DNA is TGTGCCAGCAGACCCAGGGGGCCCACGGACGGGGAGCTGTTTTTT. It is translated as CASRPRGPTDGELFF.

The chain employs TRBV5-1 and TRBJ2-3, with 10 bases matching TRBD2. This CDR3 contains 17 residues. With V trimmed by 2 bases and J by 1 base, 7 bases remained unmatched. Germline V gene lookup returns CDR1 SGHRS and CDR2 YFSETQ. The CDR3 region has the DNA TGCGCCAGCAGCTTAAGACCGCTAGCGGGGGGCACAGATACGCAGTATTTT. This codes for CASSLRPLAGGTDTQYF.

This rearrangement joins TRBV7-6 to TRBJ1-5, with 10 positions matching TRBD1. CDR3 length: 15 residues. The V segment lost 5 bases and the J segment 2 bases; nucleotides outside the gene matches: 3. CDR1 and CDR2 from the germline V gene are SGHVS and FNYEAQ. The CDR3 sequence: CASSATGGGNQPQHF. CDR3 nucleotide sequence: TGTGCCAGCAGCGCGACAGGGGGCGGCAATCAGCCCCAGCATTTT.

The chain carries TRBV7-2 and TRBJ2-7; D unclear. The CDR3 totals 12 residues. V was cut by 6 bases and J by 5 bases, with 11 bases left in between. Per the germline V gene, CDR1 is SGHTA and CDR2 is FQGNSA. For the CDR3, the DNA is TGTGCCAGCAGTGGTATAACCCACGAGCAGTACTTC. Its protein product is CASSGITHEQYF.

With regard to this clone: Other DNA variants within this sample encode the same CDR3. The rearrangement uses TRBV5-4 and TRBJ1-3; D call uncertain. This CDR3 has 14 amino acids. Trimming stripped 1 base from V and 2 bases from J, with 7 bases between. Germline values: CDR1 SGHNT, CDR2 YYREEE (reference sequence). The CDR3 nucleotides read TGTGCCAGCAGCTTGCGGGGTACTGGAAACACCATATATTTT. Protein sequence: CASSLRGTGNTIYF.

The chain couples TRBV30 to TRBJ2-7; TRBD2 matches at 7 bases. Germline V gene sequence: CDR1 GTSNPN, CDR2 SVGIG (reference sequence). The CDR3 sequence is 13 residues long. Trimming took 8 bases from V and 0 from J; bases not matched to a gene: 7. Here the CDR3 reads CAGTILSSYEQYF. In DNA, the CDR3 is TGTGCCGGGACTATTCTGAGCTCCTACGAGCAGTACTTC.

The rearrangement links TRBV2 to TRBJ1-2; 8 bases align to TRBD1. CDR3 size: 13 residues. Germline V gene sequence: CDR1 SNHLY, CDR2 FYNNEI. J was trimmed by 8 bases and V by 2 bases; bases with no gene match: 4. The CDR3 DNA follows: TGTGCCAGCAGTGAACAGGGGGCTAGGGGCTACACCTTC. Amino acid sequence: CASSEQGARGYTF. The variable domain in full, completed from reference TRBV2 and TRBJ1-2, reads EPEVTQTPSHQVTQMGQEVILRCVPISNHLYFYWYRQILGQKVEFLVSFYNNEISEKSEIFDDQFSVERPDGSNFTLKIRSTKLEDSAMYFCASSEQGARGYTFGSGTRLTVV.

Comment on this clone: The sample contains more than one DNA sequence encoding this CDR3. The rearrangement links TRBV18 to TRBJ1-5, with a tentative D call TRBD1 (6 bases). The CDR3 covers 14 residues. Trimming stripped 3 bases from V and 3 bases from J, with 9 bases between. The germline V gene has CDR1 KGHSH and CDR2 LQKENI. This CDR3 reads CASSPQGSNQPQHF. DNA for the CDR3: TGTGCCAGCTCACCTCAGGGGTCCAATCAGCCCCAGCATTTT.

V gene TRBV7-9 combines with J gene TRBJ1-4; TRBD1 matches 7 bases. CDR3 size: 13 residues. The ends lost 5 bases at V and 8 bases at J; junction bases unmatched: 5. The germline CDR1 and CDR2 sequences are SEHNR and FQNEAQ (reference sequence). CDR3 amino acids: CASSQGEKEKLFF. In nucleotides, the CDR3 is TGTGCCAGCAGCCAGGGGGAGAAGGAAAAACTGTTTTTT.

The genes are TRBV28 and TRBJ1-1; D is ambiguous. The V gene's germline CDR1 is MDHEN and CDR2 SYDVKM. This CDR3 spans 15 amino acids. The germline V and J ends were trimmed by 2 bases and 3 bases, with 13 bases remaining between them. The DNA for the CDR3 is TGTGCCAGCAGTTTAGGTCCTTTAAGGGACACTGAAGCTTTCTTT. Translated: CASSLGPLRDTEAFF. Full variable domain (rest looked up from reference TRBV28 and TRBJ1-1): DVKVTQSSRYLVKRTGEKVFLECVQDMDHENMFWYRQDPGLGLRLIYFSYDVKMKEKGDIPEGYSVSREKKERFSLILESASTNQTSMYLCASSLGPLRDTEAFFGQGTRLTVV.

This clone was detected once. The V call is TRBV28, the J call TRBJ1-4; tentative D call: TRBD1 (5 bases). Germline CDR1 and CDR2: MDHEN and SYDVKM. CDR3 length: 17 amino acids. V lost 4 bases and J 3 bases, leaving 18 bases between the germline ends. CDR3 coding DNA: TGTGCCAGCAGTTCGGGACGACGACGGGTGGCTAATGAAAAACTGTTTTTT. As protein: CASSSGRRRVANEKLFF.

The V call is TRBV5-4, the J call TRBJ2-1; 9 bases are a match to TRBD1. The J segment lost 10 bases and the V segment lost 4 bases, leaving 12 bases of the junction unmatched. The V gene's germline CDR1 is SGHNT and CDR2 YYREEE (reference sequence). The CDR3 has 15 residues. CDR3 protein: CASSGGQGKSGEQFF. CDR3 DNA sequence: TGTGCCAGCAGCGGCGGACAGGGGAAGTCGGGGGAGCAGTTCTTC.

CDR3: CAWKPTSGSYNEQFF. CDR3 sequence (DNA): TGTGCCTGGAAACCGACTAGCGGGTCCTACAATGAGCAGTTCTTC. V is TRBV30 and J is TRBJ2-1; 10 nucleotides match TRBD2. There are 15 residues in the CDR3. V trimming: 4 bases; J trimming: 1 base; junction bases outside the gene matches: 4. In germline, CDR1 is GTSNPN, CDR2 SVGIG (reference sequence).

The chain combines TRBV18 with TRBJ1-2; 8 positions agree with TRBD1. J lost 13 bases, V lost 5 bases, and 12 bases had no gene match. This CDR3 comprises 13 residues. CDR1 is KGHSH and CDR2 is LQKENI in the germline V gene. The CDR3 sequence is CASSDSGTGLATF. DNA of the CDR3: TGTGCCAGCTCAGACAGCGGGACAGGTCTAGCCACCTTC.

The V and J genes are TRBV5-1 and TRBJ2-7; possibly TRBD2 for D (6 bases). Germline values: CDR1 SGHRS, CDR2 YFSETQ. Trimming took off 3 bases at V and 5 bases at J, with 15 bases between the two ends. The CDR3 runs 14 residues. CDR3 sequence (DNA): TGCGCCAGCAGCTCCGTGGGGGGACGGAACGAGCAGTACTTC. It yields the protein CASSSVGGRNEQYF.

The J gene is TRBJ1-6, the V gene TRBV27, with 8 bases matching TRBD1. The CDR3 sequence is 15 residues long. The trim removed 7 bases at V and 7 bases at J, leaving 9 bases unmatched. Looked up from germline, CDR1 is MNHEY and CDR2 is SMNVEV (reference sequence). CDR3 in DNA: TGTGCCAGCACCCCGCTGAGGACAGGGAATTCACCCCTCCACTTT. Amino acids: CASTPLRTGNSPLHF.

This clone came up once. V and J are TRBV11-2 and TRBJ2-1, with D possibly TRBD2 on 5 matching bases. V lost 4 bases and J lost 2, with 15 bases in between. This CDR3 is 16 amino acids long. Germline V gene data show CDR1 as SGHAT and CDR2 as FQNNGV. The CDR3 is CASSYTSGKTYNEQFF. In DNA, the CDR3 is TGTGCCAGCAGCTACACAAGCGGTAAAACCTACAATGAGCAGTTCTTC.

The chain combines TRBV18 with TRBJ2-7; 9 bases map to TRBD2. The germline gives CDR1 KGHSH, CDR2 LQKENI. The CDR3 totals 14 residues. Trimming at V came to 2 bases and at J to 4 bases, leaving 3 bases not matched to a gene. In nucleotides, the CDR3 is TGTGCCAGCTCACCAAGACTAGCGGATTACGAGCAGTACTTC. It specifies CASSPRLADYEQYF.

The chain recombines TRBV28 with TRBJ1-5, with a possible D match to TRBD1 (5 bases). The V gene's germline CDR1 is MDHEN and CDR2 SYDVKM. Trimming left V 6 bases short and J 7 bases short, with 13 bases between. The CDR3 totals 13 residues. This chain's CDR3 is CASRGDLGQPQHF. The CDR3, as DNA: TGTGCCAGCAGAGGGGACCTTGGGCAGCCCCAGCATTTT.

This chain uses TRBV2 with TRBJ2-7; D is undetermined. The CDR3 covers 12 residues. CDR1 and CDR2 (germline): SNHLY, FYNNEI. V was pared by 7 bases and J by 3 bases, with 10 bases between. The DNA of the CDR3 is TGTGCCAGCACAGGCGAATTCTACGAGCAGTACTTC. Translation gives CASTGEFYEQYF.

This clone has a single count. The rearrangement links TRBV6-5 to TRBJ2-7; TRBD1 matches 9 bases. V lost 0 bases and J lost 6; bases outside the gene matches: 6. This CDR3 spans 15 amino acids. Germline CDR1 is MNHEY and CDR2 is SVGAGI. The CDR3: CASSYSGTGWGEQYF. The CDR3, as DNA: TGTGCCAGCAGTTACTCCGGGACAGGGTGGGGCGAGCAGTACTTC.

This clone was observed once. The genes are TRBV7-2 and TRBJ2-7; tentatively, D is TRBD1 (5 bases). This CDR3 contains 13 residues. Germline V gene lookup returns CDR1 SGHTA and CDR2 FQGNSA. V was pared by 2 bases and J by 3 bases, with 8 bases between. CDR3 amino acids: CASSLSGHYEQYF. CDR3 nucleotide sequence: TGTGCCAGCAGCTTATCAGGACACTACGAGCAGTACTTC.